This T cell receptor (beta chain) was profiled in a study of tumor-infiltrating lymphocytes in primary liver carcinoma. The CDR3 has 15 amino acids. Germline CDR1 and CDR2: LNHDA and SQIVND (reference sequence). DNA and RNA were both co-extracted from 20-30 mg of bulk tissue that had not been sorted. Among the patients, all had chronic HBV infection and none had been treated. Study results and limitations: Tumor-blood pairs (like tumor-adjacent pairs) overlapped less than tumor region pairs did.

The input was about 490 ng total RNA; TCR beta cDNA was made from it with a constant-region primer. Sequencing libraries for TCR beta derived from three nested multiplex PCR rounds that used slightly modified ARM-PCR. TRBV1-TRBV30 forward primers paired with a C-beta reverse primer drove the first two PCR rounds, roughly 9 cycles each. TCRdb independently ran MiXCR on the multiplex PCR reads; one entry per CDR3 protein. The sample has 84,000 or so distinct CDR3 sequences, 72% seen once. In the case of this clonotype: Its target is unknown. One end of the junction does not line up with germline, which may come from a read error.

The chain recombines TRBV19 with TRBJ2-3, with TRBD2 matching 9 bases. Sequences were obtained from liver tumor tissue from sampling region 1. Subset indicated: tumor region T1, superior pole. The sequence came from a man aged 35 to 55 with primary liver carcinoma and hepatitis B virus infection. The DNA of the CDR3 is TGTGCCACTAGTATAGTTAGCGGGGGCCCAGATACGCAGTATTTT. Residues: CATSIVSGGPDTQYF.